Presented here are 24 T cell receptor beta chains from one specimen sequenced in a study of blood T cell repertoires in COVID-19 (TCRdb year 2020). The library came from the immunoSEQ multiplex PCR assay. Sourced from immuneACCESS, this table was stored by TCRdb with only in-frame sequences that have V and J called. A share of the clones is absent; for the studies checked, an unresolved V gene accounts for under half, and the remainder has no known explanation. The table for this sample lists about 320,000 clones; 90% of them were counted only once. The ten largest clones represent about 2.4% of the sample. Source material: PBMCs or T cells enriched from blood (not recorded which). The receptors stem from a man aged 55-75 years who had recovered from COVID-19.

This sequence joins TRBV27 and TRBJ1-1; maybe TRBD1 (6 bases). CDR3 length: 15 amino acids. The V end was cut by 5 bases, the J end by 4 bases, with 17 bases between. The germline V gene has CDR1 MNHEY and CDR2 SMNVEV (reference sequence). This CDR3 is CASSPRELRGTEAFF. CDR3 nucleotide sequence: TGTGCCAGCAGTCCTCGCGAGCTCAGGGGCACTGAAGCTTTCTTT.

V gene TRBV6-1 combines with J gene TRBJ2-5; possibly TRBD1 for D (6 bases). The germline V gene has CDR1 MNHNS and CDR2 SASEGT. With 2 bases removed from V and 7 bases from J, the gap between germline ends came to 11 bases. This CDR3 is 13 amino acids long. CDR3 region: CASSESRQVTQYF. Written as DNA, the CDR3 is TGTGCCAGCAGTGAAAGCCGACAGGTGACCCAGTACTTC.

This rearrangement joins TRBV2 to TRBJ1-5, with D maybe TRBD1 (6 bases). This CDR3 is 15 amino acids long. Germline V gene data show CDR1 as SNHLY and CDR2 as FYNNEI. V was shortened by 2 bases and J by 1 base, with 9 bases between the two germline ends. For the CDR3, the DNA is TGTGCCAGCAGTGAATGGGACACCAGCAATCAGCCCCAGCATTTT. Protein product: CASSEWDTSNQPQHF. Full variable domain (rest looked up from reference TRBV2 and TRBJ1-5): EPEVTQTPSHQVTQMGQEVILRCVPISNHLYFYWYRQILGQKVEFLVSFYNNEISEKSEIFDDQFSVERPDGSNFTLKIRSTKLEDSAMYFCASSEWDTSNQPQHFGDGTRLSIL.

The V and J genes are TRBV6-1 and TRBJ1-1, with D perhaps TRBD1 (6 bases). Trimming removed 1 base from V and 2 bases from J, with 26 bases in between. CDR1 is MNHNS and CDR2 is SASEGT in the germline V gene. This CDR3 region has 20 residues. This CDR3 reads CASSEEQGWIKAQSNTEAFF. The CDR3, as DNA: TGTGCCAGCAGTGAAGAACAGGGTTGGATTAAGGCGCAGAGCAACACTGAAGCTTTCTTT.

The chain couples TRBV6-5 to TRBJ2-5, with 13 bases identical to TRBD2. Germline V gene lookup returns CDR1 MNHEY and CDR2 SVGAGI. This CDR3 contains 15 residues. The V and J ends lost 8 bases and 5 bases, in that order; junction bases with no gene match: 8. This CDR3 reads CASEWTSGSRETQYF. CDR3 DNA sequence: TGTGCCAGCGAATGGACTAGCGGGAGTCGGGAGACCCAGTACTTC.

The V gene is TRBV5-1, the J gene TRBJ2-1; TRBD1 aligns across 9 bases. The CDR3 consists of 18 residues. From germline, CDR1 is SGHRS and CDR2 YFSETQ. Trimming took 2 bases from V and 5 from J; bases not matched to a gene: 14. The CDR3 is CASSFLPSGTGSNNEQFF. CDR3 nucleotide sequence: TGCGCCAGCAGCTTTCTCCCTTCCGGGACAGGGAGTAACAATGAGCAGTTCTTC.

The V call is TRBV19, the J call TRBJ1-3, with 7 nucleotides matching TRBD1. The CDR3 has 13 amino acids. Unmatched junction bases numbered 1, after V lost 4 bases and J lost 4 bases. Germline V lookup: CDR1 LNHDA, CDR2 SQIVND (reference sequence). The CDR3 nucleotides read TGTGCCAGTAGTACGACAGGGGGAAACACCATATATTTT. It codes for CASSTTGGNTIYF.

In this sample, this clone turned up once. The chain joins TRBV29-1 to TRBJ2-7, with no clear D. The germline V gene encodes CDR1 SQVTM and CDR2 ANQGSEA. The ends were cut back, 6 bases at V and 6 bases at J, with 12 bases in the middle. This CDR3 contains 11 residues. For the CDR3, the DNA is TGCAGCGTCGAGACTTTCTCCGAGCAGTACTTC. Its translation is CSVETFSEQYF.

This clone showed up just once. The chain has TRBV2 and TRBJ1-6; D is possibly TRBD1 (5 bases). V was pared by 6 bases and J by 3 bases, with 12 bases between. CDR3 size: 15 residues. The germline V gene has CDR1 SNHLY and CDR2 FYNNEI. CDR3 DNA sequence: TGTGCCAGCAGAGAACAGGTGGTCTATAATTCACCCCTCCACTTT. Translating it yields CASREQVVYNSPLHF.

CDR3 in DNA: TGTGCCAGCAGCTTTTTTTGGATTCAGGGAGGTGGCACTGAAGCTTTCTTT. Encoded protein: CASSFFWIQGGGTEAFF. The chain links TRBV5-6 to TRBJ1-1, with D tentatively TRBD1 (5 bases). There are 17 residues in the CDR3. The germline V gene has CDR1 SGHDT and CDR2 YYEEEE. V shed 2 bases and J shed 4 bases, with 21 bases lying between them.

This clone has just one count. The chain joins TRBV25-1 to TRBJ1-6; TRBD1 matches at 8 bases. V dropped 4 bases and J dropped 10; count of bases not matched to a gene: 6. Germline CDR1 is MGHDK and CDR2 is SYGVNS. The CDR3 loop spans 14 amino acids. CDR3 sequence (DNA): TGTGCCAGCAGTGGGACAGGGTTTTTCTCACCCCTCCACTTT. Amino acid sequence: CASSGTGFFSPLHF.

This chain links TRBV12-3 or TRBV12-4 with TRBJ1-2; perhaps TRBD1 as D (6 bases). The CDR3 has 13 amino acids. Trimming took off 5 bases at V and 7 bases at J, with 14 bases between the two ends. The chain's CDR3 is CASSGGNGGGYTF. CDR3 nucleotides: TGTGCCAGCAGTGGGGGCAATGGAGGTGGCTACACCTTC.

The J gene is TRBJ2-2, the V gene TRBV11-1; D gene uncertain. V shed 11 bases and J shed 5 bases, with 24 bases lying between them. Germline assignment: CDR1 SGHAT and CDR2 FQDESV (reference sequence). This CDR3 is 16 amino acids long. CDR3 nucleotides: TGTGCCCGCCGTTGGGCAGCAAGGTGTGGTACCGGGGAGCTGTTTTTT. This codes for CARRWAARCGTGELFF.

This rearrangement joins TRBV2 to TRBJ2-1; maybe TRBD1 (5 bases). Germline assignment: CDR1 SNHLY and CDR2 FYNNEI. Trimming took off 5 bases at V and 6 bases at J, with 14 bases between the two ends. This CDR3 spans 14 amino acids. CDR3 loop: CASSPGMSGNEQFF. In DNA form, the CDR3 reads TGTGCCAGCAGTCCAGGGATGAGTGGCAATGAGCAGTTCTTC.

This chain links TRBV19 with TRBJ2-7; tentatively, D is TRBD1 (5 bases). Germline V gene data show CDR1 as LNHDA and CDR2 as SQIVND (reference sequence). This CDR3 is built from 14 residues. V was clipped by 10 bases and J by 0 bases, with 16 bases between them. The CDR3 nucleotides are TGTGCCACTCGAGACAGTTTGAGCTCCTACGAGCAGTACTTC. Amino acid sequence: CATRDSLSSYEQYF.

V usage is TRBV7-6 and J usage is TRBJ2-1; D not certain. CDR1 is SGHVS, CDR2 FNYEAQ, per germline. CDR3 length equals 11 residues. Trimming removed 3 bases from V and 6 bases from J, with 3 bases in between. CDR3: CASSFSNEQFF. The CDR3 DNA reads TGTGCCAGCAGCTTCTCCAATGAGCAGTTCTTC.

The V gene is TRBV4-1, the J gene TRBJ2-7, with D perhaps matching TRBD2 (5 bases). Germline CDR1 MGHRA, CDR2 YSYEKL. V was shortened by 0 bases and J by 1 base, with 13 bases between the two germline ends. The CDR3 is 16 amino acids. CDR3 coding DNA: TGCGCCAGCAGCCAAGAGACGAGTCCGGGGTCCTACGAGCAGTACTTC. As protein: CASSQETSPGSYEQYF.

The J gene is TRBJ2-2, the V gene TRBV5-5; maybe TRBD1 (6 bases). Between the trimmed V and J ends, which lost 1 base and 4 bases, there was a span of 11 bases. Per the germline V gene, CDR1 is SGHKS and CDR2 is YYEKEE (reference sequence). This CDR3 spans 15 amino acids. CDR3 coding DNA: TGTGCCAGCAGCTTGAACCAGGGGCTCACCGGGGAGCTGTTTTTT. Residues: CASSLNQGLTGELFF.

The chain couples TRBV2 to TRBJ2-4; D may be TRBD2 (5 bases). The CDR3 runs to 14 residues. The V and J ends lost 3 bases and 4 bases respectively, with 10 bases between them. Germline V lookup: CDR1 SNHLY, CDR2 FYNNEI. CDR3 sequence: CASSDPGSKNIQYF. The CDR3 DNA is TGTGCCAGCAGTGATCCGGGATCTAAAAACATTCAGTACTTC.

Here the CDR3 DNA reads TGTGCCTGGACGGGGAGCCTGAGGAGGGTTTCACCCCTCCACTTT. This gives the protein CAWTGSLRRVSPLHF. V is TRBV30 and J is TRBJ1-6; the D is unclear. The CDR3 contains 15 residues. V lost 4 bases and J 9 bases, leaving 19 bases between the germline ends. Germline CDR1 reads GTSNPN; CDR2 reads SVGIG (reference sequence).

This clone has a single count. This sequence joins TRBV6-5 and TRBJ1-1; 10 bases map to TRBD1. The V gene end was trimmed by 5 bases and the J gene end by 11 bases; junction bases not matched to a gene: 8. The CDR3 spans 13 residues. CDR1 is MNHEY, CDR2 SVGAGI, per germline. In DNA, the CDR3 is TGTGCCAGCAGTCTAAGACAGGGGGCAGGGGCTTTCTTT. Translating gives CASSLRQGAGAFF.

The chain recombines TRBV3-1 (or the pseudogene TRBV3-2) with TRBJ2-1; 8 bases fit TRBD2. This CDR3 is built from 19 residues. Germline V gene lookup returns CDR1 LGHDT and CDR2 YNNKEL (reference sequence). V dropped 1 base and J dropped 6; count of bases not matched to a gene: 17. In DNA, the CDR3 is TGTGCCAGCAGCCAAGGAGGGATGACTAGCGCGAGTCGTTTCAATGAGCAGTTCTTC. Amino acids: CASSQGGMTSASRFNEQFF.

The chain couples TRBV6-5 to TRBJ2-5, with a possible D match to TRBD2 (6 bases). With 2 bases removed from V and 9 bases from J, the gap between germline ends came to 16 bases. Germline V gene sequence: CDR1 MNHEY, CDR2 SVGAGI. The CDR3 length is 14 residues. The CDR3 DNA reads as TGTGCCAGCAGTTACCCCGGACTAACCGGAGCCCAGTACTTC. Translation gives CASSYPGLTGAQYF.

This chain uses TRBV4-2 with TRBJ1-2; TRBD1 agrees at 10 bases. V trimming: 1 base; J trimming: 7 bases; junction bases outside the gene matches: 9. This CDR3 has 16 residues. CDR1 LGHNA and CDR2 YNFKEQ come from the germline V gene. CDR3: CASSQVPGQGTAGYTF. CDR3 in DNA: TGTGCCAGCAGCCAAGTCCCGGGACAGGGGACGGCTGGCTACACCTTC.